This TCR beta chain stems from a study of T cells in Graves' hyperthyroidism and ophthalmopathy. General study findings and limits: In blood, most of the thyroid clonotypes expanded above 0.001 were also present.

Germline V gives CDR1 SGHAT, CDR2 FQNNGV. This CDR3 is 15 amino acids long. V gave up 1 base and J gave up 7 bases, with 17 bases separating them. TCR beta CDR3 regions were amplified from RNA transcripts. HTBI primers were used for first-round RT-PCR of the TCR CDR3. TCRdb re-analysed the multiplex PCR reads in MiXCR, keeping a single row per CDR3 protein. Here the sample spans fewer than 900,000 distinct CDR3 sequences, roughly a sixth being singletons. Ten or more counts support this clonotype. Its antigen remains unidentified. The blood sample dates from first hyperthyroidism diagnosis, preceding any ophthalmopathy symptoms.

The receptor was isolated from a woman aged 50 to 60 with Graves' hyperthyroidism that later progressed to Graves' ophthalmopathy. Sequenced material: blood. The chain is built from TRBV11-2 and TRBJ2-7; tentatively, D is TRBD2 (5 bases). CDR3 sequence reads: CASSLVGVQLGEQYF. In nucleotides, the CDR3 is TGTGCCAGCAGCTTAGTCGGGGTACAACTGGGGGAGCAGTACTTC.